These 31 T cell receptor beta chains share one sample of origin, sequenced in a study of T cells after yellow fever vaccination. TCRdb redid the calling of the 5' RACE reads with MiXCR, one entry per CDR3 protein. The sample comprises about 310,000 distinct CDR3 sequences, roughly 3.5% of which are singletons, and about a quarter rests with the top ten. The sample was PBMCs, taken on the day of the yellow fever booster vaccination. All receptors come from a man younger than 35 who received the YFV17D yellow fever vaccine.

This clonotype has ten or more counts. This chain connects TRBV5-1 to TRBJ2-3, with 7 bases identical to TRBD2. J gave up 6 bases and V 4 bases, and 14 bases lay outside the gene matches. CDR3 size: 16 residues. Germline-derived CDR1 and CDR2 are SGHRS and YFSETQ. CDR3 coding DNA: TGCGCCAGCAGCCTCCAGGGAGCGGGGCCGGTGGATACGCAGTATTTT. Its protein is CASSLQGAGPVDTQYF.

The CDR3 DNA reads as TGTGCCTGGAGTTGGGTAGGAGGGACCGGGGAGCTGTTTTTT. Translation: CAWSWVGGTGELFF. The chain is built from TRBV30 and TRBJ2-2; maybe TRBD2 (6 bases). CDR1 and CDR2 from the germline V gene are GTSNPN and SVGIG (reference sequence). This CDR3 comprises 14 residues. Trimming pared 2 bases from V and 5 bases from J, leaving 12 bases between.

In this sample, this clonotype turned up many times. The V and J genes are TRBV10-3 and TRBJ2-3; 7 bases are a match to TRBD2. V lost 11 bases and J lost 1; bases outside the gene matches: 3. The CDR3 length is 12 residues. Germline CDR1 and CDR2: ENHRY and SYGVKD. The CDR3 nucleotides read TGTGCCGGGGGGGGACGCACAGATACGCAGTATTTT. It yields the protein CAGGGRTDTQYF.

In this sample, this clonotype turned up many times. The chain joins TRBV6-5 to TRBJ1-2; D is perhaps TRBD1 (5 bases). The ends were cut back, 6 bases at V and 1 base at J, with 15 bases in the middle. This CDR3 comprises 15 residues. The germline gives CDR1 MNHEY, CDR2 SVGAGI. In DNA form, the CDR3 reads TGTGCCAGCAGGCCGACAGCTCTGAGTAACTATGGCTACACCTTC. Its protein product is CASRPTALSNYGYTF.

This clonotype has more than one count but fewer than ten. The rearrangement uses TRBV4-1 and TRBJ2-7; D is perhaps TRBD1 or TRBD2 (5 bases each). CDR3 length: 14 amino acids. V lost 2 bases and J lost 5, with 13 bases in between. The germline gives CDR1 MGHRA, CDR2 YSYEKL. Here the CDR3 reads CASSQSQLGDEQYF. CDR3 sequence (DNA): TGCGCCAGCAGCCAAAGTCAGTTGGGGGACGAGCAGTACTTC.

The chain employs TRBV6-5 and TRBJ2-7; D not certain. This CDR3 is built from 13 residues. Trimming removed 2 bases from V and 7 bases from J, with 12 bases in between. Germline V gives CDR1 MNHEY, CDR2 SVGAGI. CDR3 sequence: CASSYGPGKEQYF. CDR3 DNA: TGTGCCAGCAGTTACGGTCCGGGTAAAGAGCAGTACTTC.

As for this clonotype: Its ends do not fully match the called genes, so a read error is possible. The chain links TRBV7-7 to TRBJ2-3; D is uncertain. Germline V gives CDR1 SSHAT, CDR2 FNYEAQ (reference sequence). There are 15 residues in the CDR3. As DNA, the CDR3 is TGTGCTAGCAGCCGTCAGGACCGAAGCACAGATACGCAGTATTTT. Protein sequence: CASSRQDRSTDTQYF.

This clonotype has only a few counts. V gene TRBV25-1 combines with J gene TRBJ2-1; D gene unclear. The CDR3 contains 14 residues. Trimming took 5 bases from V and 3 from J, leaving 11 bases between them. The V gene's germline CDR1 is MGHDK and CDR2 SYGVNS. In DNA form, the CDR3 reads TGTGCCAGCAGTTTGGAGACTCACTACAATGAGCAGTTCTTC. It encodes CASSLETHYNEQFF.

This clonotype was detected many times. The rearrangement uses TRBV5-1 and TRBJ2-3, with D unclear. There are 13 residues in the CDR3. Looked up from germline, CDR1 is SGHRS and CDR2 is YFSETQ. V lost 0 bases, J lost 4 bases, and 6 bases lay in between. The CDR3 DNA sequence: TGCGCCAGCAGCTTGGCAGTGGCAGATACGCAGTATTTT. As protein: CASSLAVADTQYF. Looking up the rest from reference TRBV5-1 and TRBJ2-3 gives the full variable domain: KAGVTQTPRYLIKTRGQQVTLSCSPISGHRSVSWYQQTPGQGLQFLFEYFSETQRNKGNFPGRFSGRQFSNSRSEMNVSTLELGDSALYLCASSLAVADTQYFGPGTRLTVL.

V gene TRBV28 combines with J gene TRBJ2-7; 7 bases agree with TRBD1. The trim removed 4 bases at V and 2 bases at J, leaving 17 bases unmatched. CDR3 length: 18 amino acids. Germline CDR1 MDHEN, CDR2 SYDVKM. This CDR3 reads CASSSYWAPRQGTYEQYV. CDR3 in DNA: TGTGCCAGCAGTTCTTATTGGGCCCCTCGACAGGGCACCTACGAGCAGTACGTC.

The chain employs TRBV15 and TRBJ1-1, with D maybe TRBD1 (5 bases). The CDR3 loop spans 14 amino acids. V was shortened by 3 bases and J by 7 bases, with 15 bases between the two germline ends. The germline V gene encodes CDR1 LNHNV and CDR2 YYDKDF (reference sequence). The CDR3 here is CATSRGRGLDEAFF. CDR3 DNA sequence: TGTGCCACCAGCAGGGGGCGTGGGTTAGATGAAGCTTTCTTT.

This clonotype was counted at least ten times. This chain uses TRBV9 with TRBJ2-6; D gene ambiguous. This CDR3 contains 13 residues. Looked up from germline, CDR1 is SGDLS and CDR2 is YYNGEE. Trimming pared 2 bases from V and 2 bases from J, leaving 2 bases between. The CDR3 nucleotides read TGTGCCAGCAGCGTGGCTGGGGCCAACGTCCTGACTTTC. Amino acids: CASSVAGANVLTF.

This clonotype showed up many times. This sequence joins TRBV7-2 and TRBJ2-4, with 9 bases aligning to TRBD1. The ends lost 6 bases at V and 0 bases at J; junction bases unmatched: 3. Germline loops: CDR1 SGHTA, CDR2 FQGNSA. The CDR3 has 15 amino acids. In DNA form, the CDR3 reads TGTGCCAGCAGGGGACAGGGCCTAGCCAAAAACATTCAGTACTTC. This codes for CASRGQGLAKNIQYF.

The rearrangement links TRBV7-2 to TRBJ2-7, with D perhaps assigned TRBD1 or TRBD2 (5 bases each). The germline V and J ends were trimmed by 2 bases and 0 bases, with 11 bases remaining between them. The CDR3 totals 15 residues. Germline CDR1 reads SGHTA; CDR2 reads FQGNSA. The DNA for the CDR3 is TGTGCCAGCAGCTTAATACCGGGGCACTCCTACGAGCAGTACTTC. It translates to CASSLIPGHSYEQYF.

This chain uses TRBV6-6 with TRBJ2-7, with 7 bases identical to TRBD1. CDR3 size: 14 residues. The J segment lost 5 bases and the V segment lost 0 bases, leaving 4 bases of the junction unmatched. Germline CDR1 MNHNY, CDR2 SVGAGI (reference sequence). The CDR3, as DNA: TGTGCCAGCAGTTACTCGAGACAGGGCAACGAGCAGTACTTC. This encodes CASSYSRQGNEQYF.

V is TRBV10-3 and J is TRBJ2-7, with D tentatively TRBD1 (5 bases). V lost 0 bases and J 7 bases, leaving 13 bases between the germline ends. This CDR3 has 14 residues. Germline CDR1 reads ENHRY; CDR2 reads SYGVKD. Written as DNA, the CDR3 is TGTGCCATCAGTGAGTCGAACAGGCCTAGGGAGCAGTACTTC. It codes for CAISESNRPREQYF.

In its sample, this clonotype was seen a few times. V is TRBV27 and J is TRBJ2-7, with D hard to call. This CDR3 comprises 15 residues. Germline CDR1 is MNHEY and CDR2 is SMNVEV (reference sequence). With 1 base removed from V and 3 bases from J, the gap between germline ends came to 13 bases. The CDR3 sequence: CASSLFPPRVYEQYF. The DNA for the CDR3 is TGTGCCAGCAGTTTATTTCCACCCCGGGTCTACGAGCAGTACTTC.

The chain is built from TRBV7-9 and TRBJ1-1; possibly TRBD1 for D (5 bases). This CDR3 spans 14 amino acids. Per germline, CDR1 SEHNR and CDR2 FQNEAQ (reference sequence). With 2 bases removed from V and 4 bases from J, the gap between germline ends came to 11 bases. CDR3 sequence: CASSLMQGGTEAFF. In nucleotides, the CDR3 is TGTGCCAGCAGCTTAATGCAGGGAGGCACTGAAGCTTTCTTT. The complete variable domain, with remaining parts taken from reference TRBV7-9 and TRBJ1-1, reads DTGVSQNPRHKITKRGQNVTFRCDPISEHNRLYWYRQTLGQGPEFLTYFQNEAQLEKSRLLSDRFSAERPKGSFSTLEIQRTEQGDSAMYLCASSLMQGGTEAFFGQGTRLTVV.

This clonotype has a count of ten or more. The chain combines TRBV7-8 with TRBJ1-1; 9 nucleotides agree with TRBD1. V shed 2 bases, J shed 4 bases, and the junction held 14 bases outside the gene matches. CDR1 is SGHVS and CDR2 is FQNEAQ in the germline V gene. This CDR3 has 18 amino acids. The CDR3 DNA follows: TGTGCCAGCAGCTTAACCGTCACAGGGGGCAAGACTTCCACTGAAGCTTTCTTT. Protein product: CASSLTVTGGKTSTEAFF.

This clonotype was seen ten or more times. The chain combines TRBV5-1 with TRBJ2-3; 7 bases are shared with TRBD2. The trim removed 4 bases at V and 6 bases at J, leaving 5 bases unmatched. Per germline, CDR1 SGHRS and CDR2 YFSETQ. The CDR3 consists of 13 residues. The CDR3 region has the DNA TGCGCCAGCAGCCCCGGCGGGGGTGATACGCAGTATTTT. Encoded protein: CASSPGGGDTQYF. Combining the CDR3 with reference TRBV5-1 and TRBJ2-3 gives the whole variable domain KAGVTQTPRYLIKTRGQQVTLSCSPISGHRSVSWYQQTPGQGLQFLFEYFSETQRNKGNFPGRFSGRQFSNSRSEMNVSTLELGDSALYLCASSPGGGDTQYFGPGTRLTVL.

This clonotype was seen a handful of times. The CDR3 region is CASSFLRRGLTDTQYF. The CDR3 nucleotides are TGTGCCAGCAGCTTTCTCCGCAGGGGGCTCACAGATACGCAGTATTTT. V usage is TRBV5-4 and J usage is TRBJ2-3, with 8 bases identical to TRBD1. Trimming removed 2 bases from V and 2 bases from J; junction bases left unmatched: 7. This CDR3 is built from 16 residues. Germline-derived CDR1 and CDR2 are SGHNT and YYREEE (reference sequence).

This clonotype appeared many times. The genes are TRBV11-2 and TRBJ2-3; the match to TRBD2 covers 7 bases. This CDR3 comprises 10 residues. The V gene's germline CDR1 is SGHAT and CDR2 FQNNGV. J lost 10 bases, V lost 5 bases, and 0 bases had no gene match. This CDR3 reads CASSGGAQYF. The CDR3 DNA reads TGTGCCAGCAGCGGGGGGGCGCAGTATTTT.

This clonotype was observed a handful of times. The chain links TRBV20-1 to TRBJ2-3; D remains ambiguous. This CDR3 region has 11 residues. The ends were cut back, 7 bases at V and 3 bases at J, with 8 bases in the middle. Looked up from germline, CDR1 is DFQATT and CDR2 is SNEGSKA (reference sequence). The CDR3 sequence is CSVSGTDTQYF. For the CDR3, the DNA is TGCAGTGTTTCGGGTACAGATACGCAGTATTTT.

This clonotype occurred a few times. V is TRBV7-9 and J is TRBJ2-2; D remains unclear. This CDR3 spans 13 amino acids. Per germline, CDR1 SEHNR and CDR2 FQNEAQ (reference sequence). The V gene lost 6 bases and the J gene lost 0 bases, with 5 bases spanning the gap. CDR3 sequence reads: CASRIANTGELFF. CDR3 bases: TGTGCCAGCAGAATAGCGAACACCGGGGAGCTGTTTTTT.

This clonotype has only a few counts. Here the CDR3 DNA reads TGTGCCAGCAGCTCATGGCGGGGGGCGGATGAGCAGTTCTTC. This sequence encodes CASSSWRGADEQFF. V gene TRBV7-9 combines with J gene TRBJ2-1; TRBD2 aligns across 8 bases. The CDR3 totals 14 residues. Per the germline V gene, CDR1 is SEHNR and CDR2 is FQNEAQ (reference sequence). J gave up 8 bases and V 4 bases, and 7 bases lay outside the gene matches.

The table lists this clonotype with many counts. J is TRBJ2-5 and V is TRBV5-1, with TRBD1 as a possible D gene (7 bases). The germline CDR1 and CDR2 sequences are SGHRS and YFSETQ. This CDR3 comprises 16 residues. V was clipped by 4 bases and J by 2 bases, with 18 bases between them. CDR3 nucleotide sequence: TGCGCCAGCAGCGGGGGGACAGCGCCCCTACAAGAGACCCAGTACTTC. This codes for CASSGGTAPLQETQYF.

This clonotype was observed at least ten times. This chain's CDR3 is CARSEGSRDTQYF. DNA of the CDR3: TGTGCCAGGTCAGAGGGGTCCAGAGATACGCAGTATTTT. The J gene is TRBJ2-3, the V gene TRBV2; either TRBD1 or TRBD2 may fit D (5 bases each). Trimming stripped 9 bases from V and 5 bases from J, with 15 bases between. CDR3 length: 13 amino acids. Germline V lookup: CDR1 SNHLY, CDR2 FYNNEI.

At least ten counts were recorded for this clonotype. CDR3 sequence (DNA): TGCAGTGCTCCAAGAGCGGGGGTTTACAATGAGCAGTTCTTC. As protein: CSAPRAGVYNEQFF. The chain joins TRBV20-1 to TRBJ2-1, with 8 nucleotides matching TRBD2. The CDR3 runs 14 residues. V lost 5 bases to trimming and J lost 4 bases; unmatched junction nucleotides: 7. Per germline, CDR1 DFQATT and CDR2 SNEGSKA (reference sequence).

This clonotype was detected many times. The DNA of the CDR3 is TGTGCCATCGGCCCATCGACAGGGGAGCCTGGGGCCAACGTCCTGACTTTC. Amino acids: CAIGPSTGEPGANVLTF. This sequence joins TRBV10-3 and TRBJ2-6; the match to TRBD1 covers 8 bases. V dropped 8 bases and J dropped 2; count of bases not matched to a gene: 11. CDR1 and CDR2 from the germline V gene are ENHRY and SYGVKD. The CDR3 covers 17 residues.

This clonotype was detected ten times or more. The J gene is TRBJ2-1, the V gene TRBV20-1; tentative D call: TRBD2 (5 bases). V shed 4 bases and J shed 6 bases, with 19 bases lying between them. CDR1 is DFQATT, CDR2 SNEGSKA, per germline (reference sequence). This CDR3 region has 15 residues. CDR3: CSATSTLNGVNEQFF. The CDR3 nucleotides are TGCAGTGCTACGTCGACTTTAAACGGGGTCAATGAGCAGTTCTTC.

The chain joins TRBV20-1 to TRBJ1-4; 8 bases match TRBD1. Germline-derived CDR1 and CDR2 are DFQATT and SNEGSKA (reference sequence). This CDR3 is built from 16 residues. J gave up 8 bases and V 1 base, and 12 bases lay outside the gene matches. CDR3 sequence reads: CSARGAPGQVQEKLFF. The CDR3 coding sequence is TGCAGTGCTAGAGGTGCCCCGGGACAGGTACAGGAAAAACTGTTTTTT.